This record covers a single T cell receptor beta chain. The authors' processing: Using reference gene primer amplification, nucleated cell counts were estimated. Using immunoSEQ multiplex PCR, the repertoire was profiled, and TCRdb retains in-frame clones only, with some absent. The DNA gave D and trimming, while V, J and clone size come from that table. This sample has roughly 230,000 clones, with around 90% found just once. Enrolled during active infection, Seattle patients were then followed longitudinally. The CDR3 covers 18 residues. CDR1 SGDLS and CDR2 YYNGEE come from the germline V gene. Trimming pared 4 bases from V and 0 bases from J, leaving 19 bases between. These data come from a study of blood T cell repertoires in COVID-19. Study-level background: PBMCs, B-cell-depleted T cells, or T cells provided the cDNA or gDNA that made up the material.

Specimen: peripheral blood. V usage is TRBV9 and J usage is TRBJ2-2; D is unresolved. This clonotype was sampled from a man under 40 with COVID-19, enrolled during active disease. The CDR3 coding sequence is TGTGCCAGCAGCACCCGGAGTAGCTCTTACACGAACACCGGGGAGCTGTTTTTT. Protein: CASSTRSSSYTNTGELFF.